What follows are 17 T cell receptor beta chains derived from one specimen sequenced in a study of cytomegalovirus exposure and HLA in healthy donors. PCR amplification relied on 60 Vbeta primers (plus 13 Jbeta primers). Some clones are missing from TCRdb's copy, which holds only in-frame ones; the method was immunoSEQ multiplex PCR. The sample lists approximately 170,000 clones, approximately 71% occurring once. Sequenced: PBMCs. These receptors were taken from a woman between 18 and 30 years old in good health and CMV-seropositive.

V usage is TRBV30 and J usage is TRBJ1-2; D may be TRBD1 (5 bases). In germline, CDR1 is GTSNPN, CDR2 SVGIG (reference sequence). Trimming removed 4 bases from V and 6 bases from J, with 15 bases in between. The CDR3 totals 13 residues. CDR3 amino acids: CAWTRMTGDGYTF. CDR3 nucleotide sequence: TGTGCCTGGACCCGGATGACGGGGGATGGCTACACCTTC.

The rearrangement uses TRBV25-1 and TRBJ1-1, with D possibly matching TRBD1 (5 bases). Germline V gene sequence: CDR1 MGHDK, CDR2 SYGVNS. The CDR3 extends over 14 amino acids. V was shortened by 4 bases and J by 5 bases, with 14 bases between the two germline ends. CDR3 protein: CASSVDAGVTEAFF. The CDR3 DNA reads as TGTGCCAGCAGTGTCGACGCGGGGGTGACTGAAGCTTTCTTT. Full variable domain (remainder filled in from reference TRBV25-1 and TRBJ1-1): EADIYQTPRYLVIGTGKKITLECSQTMGHDKMYWYQQDPGMELHLIHYSYGVNSTEKGDLSSESTVSRIRTEHFPLTLESARPSHTSQYLCASSVDAGVTEAFFGQGTRLTVV.

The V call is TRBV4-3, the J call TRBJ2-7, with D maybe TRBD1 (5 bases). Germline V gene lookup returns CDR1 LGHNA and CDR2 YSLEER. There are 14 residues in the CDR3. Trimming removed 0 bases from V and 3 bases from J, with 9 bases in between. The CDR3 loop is CASSQDAGRYEQYF. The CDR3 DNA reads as TGCGCCAGCAGCCAAGACGCAGGGCGCTACGAGCAGTACTTC.

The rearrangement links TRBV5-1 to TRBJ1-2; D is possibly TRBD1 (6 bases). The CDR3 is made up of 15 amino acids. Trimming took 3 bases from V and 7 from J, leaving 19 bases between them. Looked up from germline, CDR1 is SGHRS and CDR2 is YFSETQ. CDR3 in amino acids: CASSSMTQGSGGYTF. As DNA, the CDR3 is TGCGCCAGCAGCTCGATGACCCAGGGGAGTGGTGGCTACACCTTC.

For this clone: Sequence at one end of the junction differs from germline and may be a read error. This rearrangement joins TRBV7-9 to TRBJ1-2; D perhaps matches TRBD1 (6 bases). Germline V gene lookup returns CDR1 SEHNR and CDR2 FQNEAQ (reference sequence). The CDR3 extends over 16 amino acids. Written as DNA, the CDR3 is TGTTCCAGCAGCTTAGTTACAGGGACGGAAAACTATGGCTACACCTTC. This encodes CSSSLVTGTENYGYTF.

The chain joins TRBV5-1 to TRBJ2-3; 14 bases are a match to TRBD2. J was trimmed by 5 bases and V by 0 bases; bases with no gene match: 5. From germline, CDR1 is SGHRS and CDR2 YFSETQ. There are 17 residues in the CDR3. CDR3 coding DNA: TGCGCCAGCAGCTTGGCCTTGACTAGCGGGGGGGAAGATACGCAGTATTTT. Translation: CASSLALTSGGEDTQYF.

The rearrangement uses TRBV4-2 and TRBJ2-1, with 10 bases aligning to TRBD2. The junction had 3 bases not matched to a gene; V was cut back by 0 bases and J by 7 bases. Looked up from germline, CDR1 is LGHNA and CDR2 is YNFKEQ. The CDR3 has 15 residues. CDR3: CASSQDLLAGNEQFF. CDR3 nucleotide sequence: TGTGCCAGCAGCCAAGATCTACTAGCGGGGAATGAGCAGTTCTTC.

The CDR3: CASSHSQGNPYEQYF. CDR3 DNA: TGCGCCAGCAGCCATTCCCAGGGGAATCCCTACGAGCAGTACTTC. This rearrangement joins TRBV4-3 to TRBJ2-7; D is possibly TRBD1 (6 bases). Germline CDR1 reads LGHNA; CDR2 reads YSLEER. There are 15 residues in the CDR3. V was pared by 3 bases and J by 2 bases, with 14 bases between.

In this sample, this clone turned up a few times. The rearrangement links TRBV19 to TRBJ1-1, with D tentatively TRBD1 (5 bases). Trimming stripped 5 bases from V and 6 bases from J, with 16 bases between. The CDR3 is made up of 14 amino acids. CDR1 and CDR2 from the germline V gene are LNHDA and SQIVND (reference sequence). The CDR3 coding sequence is TGTGCCAGTAGTGATCGGAAGGGGAATGCTGAAGCTTTCTTT. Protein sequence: CASSDRKGNAEAFF.

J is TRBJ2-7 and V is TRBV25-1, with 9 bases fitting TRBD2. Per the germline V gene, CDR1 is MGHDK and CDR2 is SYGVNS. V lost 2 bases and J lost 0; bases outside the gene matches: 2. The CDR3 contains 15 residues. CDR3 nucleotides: TGTGCCAGCAGTGAAGGTAGCGGGGGCTCCTACGAGCAGTACTTC. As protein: CASSEGSGGSYEQYF.

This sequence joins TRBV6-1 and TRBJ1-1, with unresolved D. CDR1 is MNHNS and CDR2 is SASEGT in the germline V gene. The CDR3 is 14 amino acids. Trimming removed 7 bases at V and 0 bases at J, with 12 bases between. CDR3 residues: CASTVQSLNTEAFF. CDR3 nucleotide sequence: TGTGCCAGCACTGTACAGAGTTTGAACACTGAAGCTTTCTTT.

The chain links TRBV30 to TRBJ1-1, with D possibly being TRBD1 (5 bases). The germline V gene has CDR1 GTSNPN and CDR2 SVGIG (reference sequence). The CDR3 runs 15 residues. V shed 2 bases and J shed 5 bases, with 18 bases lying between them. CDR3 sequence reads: CAWSRGGGDWTEAFF. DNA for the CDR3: TGTGCCTGGAGTCGTGGGGGGGGAGACTGGACTGAAGCTTTCTTT.

The CDR3 region is CASSSSGGGQETQYF. The CDR3 DNA follows: TGTGCCAGTAGTAGTAGCGGGGGGGGCCAAGAGACCCAGTACTTC. The chain employs TRBV19 and TRBJ2-5, with TRBD2 identical over 11 bases. The ends lost 4 bases at V and 1 base at J; junction bases unmatched: 2. In germline, CDR1 is LNHDA, CDR2 SQIVND (reference sequence). This CDR3 region has 15 residues.

CDR3 nucleotide sequence: TGTGCCAGCAGCTTGGGGGACACCACCTACGAGCAGTACTTC. Its protein is CASSLGDTTYEQYF. The chain links TRBV5-8 to TRBJ2-7; possible D gene TRBD1, 6 bases. This CDR3 comprises 14 residues. CDR1 SGHTS and CDR2 YDEGEE come from the germline V gene. Deletions cut 0 bases from V and 2 bases from J, with 9 bases between.

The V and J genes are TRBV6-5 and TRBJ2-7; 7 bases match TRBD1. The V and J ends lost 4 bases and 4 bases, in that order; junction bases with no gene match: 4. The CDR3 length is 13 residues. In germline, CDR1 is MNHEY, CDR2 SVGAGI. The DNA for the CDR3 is TGTGCCAGCAGTTGGGGACAGCCGTACGAGCAGTACTTC. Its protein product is CASSWGQPYEQYF.

The CDR3 DNA is TGTGCCAGTAGTATGAGGCCGTCTGGGGCCAACGTCCTGACTTTC. Residues: CASSMRPSGANVLTF. The chain is built from TRBV19 and TRBJ2-6; D call uncertain. CDR3 length: 15 residues. V dropped 3 bases and J dropped 1 base, with 7 bases sitting between them. Germline-derived CDR1 and CDR2 are LNHDA and SQIVND (reference sequence).

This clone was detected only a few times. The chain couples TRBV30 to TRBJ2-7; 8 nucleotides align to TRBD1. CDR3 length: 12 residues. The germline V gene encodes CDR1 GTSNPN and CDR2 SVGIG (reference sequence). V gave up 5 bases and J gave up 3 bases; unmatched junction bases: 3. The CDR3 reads CAWGGQGYEQYF. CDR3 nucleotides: TGTGCCTGGGGCGGACAGGGCTACGAGCAGTACTTC.